This T cell receptor (beta chain) originates from a study of blood T cells in healthy people across ages. A sample-barcoded 5' primer and a J-beta primer mix were used in a second PCR of about 7 to 11 cycles. A template-switch adaptor containing 12 random nucleotides labeled each cDNA molecule. TCRdb processed the 5' RACE reads anew with MiXCR; each CDR3 protein has one entry. The sample holds 870,000 or so distinct CDR3 sequences, around 30% seen once. Every sample had a minimum of 6.5 million PBMCs isolated. Trimming took 5 bases from V and 2 from J, leaving 10 bases between them. The CDR3 is made up of 13 amino acids. Germline loops: CDR1 SEHNR, CDR2 FQNEAQ (reference sequence). Study conclusions and caveats: While age rose, TCR beta diversity per million T cells dropped in a roughly linear way.

This clonotype has a count of ten or more. Antigen unknown. This TCR was sampled from a woman older than 75 in good health. V is TRBV7-9 and J is TRBJ2-7; no clear D. The sample taken for sequencing was blood. The CDR3 here is CASSPIATYEQYF. The CDR3, as DNA: TGTGCCAGCAGCCCCATAGCAACCTACGAGCAGTACTTC.